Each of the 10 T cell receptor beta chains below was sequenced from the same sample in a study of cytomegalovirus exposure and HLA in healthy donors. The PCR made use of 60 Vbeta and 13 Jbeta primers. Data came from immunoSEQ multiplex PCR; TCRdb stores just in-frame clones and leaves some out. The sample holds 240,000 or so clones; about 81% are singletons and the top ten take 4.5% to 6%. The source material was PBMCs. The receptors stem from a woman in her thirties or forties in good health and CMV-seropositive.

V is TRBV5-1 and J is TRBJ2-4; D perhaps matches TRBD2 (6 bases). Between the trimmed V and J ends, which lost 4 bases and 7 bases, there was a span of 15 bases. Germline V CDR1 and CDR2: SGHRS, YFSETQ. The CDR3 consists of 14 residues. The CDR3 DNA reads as TGCGCCAGCAGCGCTCGGGAGTCTGGTAACATTCAGTACTTC. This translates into CASSARESGNIQYF.

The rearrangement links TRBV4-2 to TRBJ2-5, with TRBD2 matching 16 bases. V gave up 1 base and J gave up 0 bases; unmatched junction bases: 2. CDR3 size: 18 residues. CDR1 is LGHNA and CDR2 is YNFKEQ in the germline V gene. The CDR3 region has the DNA TGTGCCAGCAGCCAAGGGGGACTAGCGGGGGGGTACCAAGAGACCCAGTACTTC. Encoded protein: CASSQGGLAGGYQETQYF.

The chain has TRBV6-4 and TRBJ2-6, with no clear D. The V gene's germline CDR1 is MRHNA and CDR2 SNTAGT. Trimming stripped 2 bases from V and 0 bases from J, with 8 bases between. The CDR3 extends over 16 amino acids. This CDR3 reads CASSDRGFSGANVLTF. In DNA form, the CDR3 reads TGTGCCAGCAGTGACAGAGGATTCTCTGGGGCCAACGTCCTGACTTTC.

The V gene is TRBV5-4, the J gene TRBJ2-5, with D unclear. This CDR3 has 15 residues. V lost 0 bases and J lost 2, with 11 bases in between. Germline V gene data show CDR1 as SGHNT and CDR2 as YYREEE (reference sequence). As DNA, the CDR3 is TGTGCCAGCAGCTTGGACCCGGGTCCGCAAGAGACCCAGTACTTC. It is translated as CASSLDPGPQETQYF.

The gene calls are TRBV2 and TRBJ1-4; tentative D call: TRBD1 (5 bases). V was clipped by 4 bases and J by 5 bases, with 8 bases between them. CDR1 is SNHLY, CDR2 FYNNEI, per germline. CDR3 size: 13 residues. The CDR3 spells CASSGGRNEKLFF. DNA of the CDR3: TGTGCCAGCAGTGGGGGCAGGAATGAAAAACTGTTTTTT. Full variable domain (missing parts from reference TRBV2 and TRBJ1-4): EPEVTQTPSHQVTQMGQEVILRCVPISNHLYFYWYRQILGQKVEFLVSFYNNEISEKSEIFDDQFSVERPDGSNFTLKIRSTKLEDSAMYFCASSGGRNEKLFFGSGTQLSVL.

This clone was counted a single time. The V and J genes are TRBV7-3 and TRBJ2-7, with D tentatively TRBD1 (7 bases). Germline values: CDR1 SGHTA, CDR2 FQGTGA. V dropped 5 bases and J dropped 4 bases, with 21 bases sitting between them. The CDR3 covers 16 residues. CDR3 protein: CASSPTPTGRKYEQYF. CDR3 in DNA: TGTGCCAGCAGCCCGACCCCGACAGGGAGGAAGTACGAGCAGTACTTC.

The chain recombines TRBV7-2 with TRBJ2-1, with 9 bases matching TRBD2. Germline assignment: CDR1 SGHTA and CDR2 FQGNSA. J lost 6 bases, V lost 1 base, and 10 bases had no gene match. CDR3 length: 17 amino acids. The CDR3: CASSLVRISGSGNEQFF. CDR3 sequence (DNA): TGTGCCAGCAGCTTAGTTCGTATTAGCGGGAGCGGCAATGAGCAGTTCTTC.

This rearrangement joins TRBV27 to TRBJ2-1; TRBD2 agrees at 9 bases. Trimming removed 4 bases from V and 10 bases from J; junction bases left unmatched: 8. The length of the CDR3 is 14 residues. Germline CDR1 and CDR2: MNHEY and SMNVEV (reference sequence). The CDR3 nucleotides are TGTGCCAGCAGTTGGGCTAGCGGGAAGCGCGAGCAGTTCTTC. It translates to CASSWASGKREQFF.

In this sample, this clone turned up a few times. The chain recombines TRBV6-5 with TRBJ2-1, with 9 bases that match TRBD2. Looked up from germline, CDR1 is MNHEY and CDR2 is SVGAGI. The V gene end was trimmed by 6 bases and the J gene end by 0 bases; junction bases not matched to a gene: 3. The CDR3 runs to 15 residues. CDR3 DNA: TGTGCCAGCAGCGAGACTAGCGGCTCCTACAATGAGCAGTTCTTC. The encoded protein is CASSETSGSYNEQFF.

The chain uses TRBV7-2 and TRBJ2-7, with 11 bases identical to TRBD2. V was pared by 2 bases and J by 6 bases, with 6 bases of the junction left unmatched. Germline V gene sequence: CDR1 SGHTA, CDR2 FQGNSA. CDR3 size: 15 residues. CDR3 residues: CASSLKLGLAAEQYF. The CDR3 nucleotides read TGTGCCAGCAGCTTAAAGTTGGGACTAGCGGCCGAGCAGTACTTC.